Listed here are 18 T cell receptor beta chains from one sample, sequenced in a study of blood T cell repertoires in COVID-19. The assay was immunoSEQ multiplex PCR, and TCRdb's table has in-frame clones only and misses some. Of 650,000 to 800,000 clones listed, around 89% are singletons. The specimen was peripheral blood. All receptors derive from a woman under 30 with acute or convalescent COVID-19.

CDR3 coding DNA: TGTGCCAGCAGTTTAGGGTTCGGAGGGGCACACATTCAGTACTTC. It yields the protein CASSLGFGGAHIQYF. The rearrangement joins TRBV27 to TRBJ2-4, with a possible D match to TRBD2 (6 bases). Germline loops: CDR1 MNHEY, CDR2 SMNVEV (reference sequence). CDR3 size: 15 residues. Trimming left V 2 bases short and J 8 bases short, with 16 bases between.

The V gene is TRBV18, the J gene TRBJ2-3, with a weak D call TRBD2 (5 bases). Germline assignment: CDR1 KGHSH and CDR2 LQKENI. Trimming removed 3 bases from V and 4 bases from J, with 14 bases in between. The CDR3 runs to 15 residues. CDR3 loop: CASSPQVLGADTQYF. CDR3 sequence (DNA): TGTGCCAGCTCACCGCAAGTGCTCGGGGCAGATACGCAGTATTTT.

A single count supports this clone. The chain uses TRBV5-1 and TRBJ1-5; D call uncertain. The germline gives CDR1 SGHRS, CDR2 YFSETQ. The V end was cut by 2 bases, the J end by 7 bases, with 10 bases between. The CDR3 spans 13 residues. CDR3 loop: CASSFEGDQPQHF. The CDR3 region has the DNA TGCGCCAGCAGCTTCGAGGGAGACCAGCCCCAGCATTTT.

The chain combines TRBV4-1 with TRBJ1-4; 8 bases line up with TRBD1. From germline, CDR1 is MGHRA and CDR2 YSYEKL. CDR3 length: 15 residues. V trimming: 6 bases; J trimming: 5 bases; junction bases outside the gene matches: 8. The CDR3 protein is CASRHMWTGNEKLFF. The CDR3, as DNA: TGCGCCAGCAGACACATGTGGACAGGGAATGAAAAACTGTTTTTT.

This clone appeared a few times. The chain links TRBV10-3 to TRBJ2-6, with D hard to call. Germline V gene lookup returns CDR1 ENHRY and CDR2 SYGVKD. Trimming removed 3 bases from V and 0 bases from J, with 6 bases in between. CDR3 length: 15 residues. The CDR3 sequence is CAISDSNSGANVLTF. The CDR3 DNA follows: TGTGCCATCAGTGATTCCAACTCTGGGGCCAACGTCCTGACTTTC.

In the case of this clone: Other nucleotide sequences from this sample produce the same CDR3. This chain links TRBV4-3 with TRBJ1-5; D is possibly TRBD1 (5 bases). Per germline, CDR1 LGHNA and CDR2 YSLEER. The CDR3 spans 15 residues. The V and J ends lost 0 bases and 3 bases respectively, with 9 bases between them. CDR3 sequence (DNA): TGCGCCAGCAGCCAAGACACGGGACTCAATCAGCCCCAGCATTTT. Its protein is CASSQDTGLNQPQHF.

The rearrangement uses TRBV18 and TRBJ1-1, with 8 bases matching TRBD1. From germline, CDR1 is KGHSH and CDR2 LQKENI. The CDR3 has 15 amino acids. With 1 base clipped from V and 5 bases from J, the junction kept 6 bases outside the gene matches. In DNA form, the CDR3 reads TGTGCCAGCTCACCACAAACAGGGGGAACGACTGAAGCTTTCTTT. It is translated as CASSPQTGGTTEAFF.

The rearrangement joins TRBV11-2 to TRBJ1-5; tentative D call: TRBD1 (5 bases). Trimming pared 5 bases from V and 2 bases from J, leaving 16 bases between. The CDR3 spans 16 residues. Germline-derived CDR1 and CDR2 are SGHAT and FQNNGV. The CDR3 region is CASSPDRWGGNQPQHF. The CDR3 DNA sequence: TGTGCCAGCAGCCCCGATCGGTGGGGGGGCAATCAGCCCCAGCATTTT.

V and J are TRBV11-3 and TRBJ1-5; maybe TRBD1 (5 bases). This CDR3 has 16 residues. Trimming removed 1 base at V and 8 bases at J, with 18 bases between. Germline assignment: CDR1 SGHNT and CDR2 YENEEA. The CDR3 nucleotides are TGTGCCAGCAGCTTAGGAGGCCAGGGCCGAGGTAAGCCCCAGCATTTT. Its protein product is CASSLGGQGRGKPQHF.

The chain couples TRBV4-2 to TRBJ2-3; a possible D gene is TRBD2 (5 bases). Trimming cost V 1 base and J 3 bases, with 11 bases left between them. Germline V gene sequence: CDR1 LGHNA, CDR2 YNFKEQ. CDR3 length equals 15 residues. The CDR3, as DNA: TGTGCCAGCAGCCAAGGAGGGAAGGCTACAGATACGCAGTATTTT. Amino acids: CASSQGGKATDTQYF.

The chain has TRBV27 and TRBJ1-5; D remains unclear. The germline CDR1 and CDR2 sequences are MNHEY and SMNVEV (reference sequence). This CDR3 contains 17 residues. Trimming cost V 7 bases and J 6 bases, with 25 bases left between them. CDR3 nucleotides: TGTGCCAGCACTGTTCCTCGAGGGATGGGCTCGGGTCAGCCCCAGCATTTT. This sequence encodes CASTVPRGMGSGQPQHF.

This clone appeared once. The J gene is TRBJ2-5, the V gene TRBV24-1, with D possibly matching TRBD1 (5 bases). V lost 4 bases to trimming and J lost 5 bases, with 13 bases between them. This CDR3 has 14 residues. Germline CDR1 and CDR2: KGHDR and SFDVKD. CDR3 coding DNA: TGTGCCACCAGTGACACGACAGCGAGGGAGACCCAGTACTTC. Residues: CATSDTTARETQYF.

The V and J genes are TRBV4-3 and TRBJ2-2, with a possible D match to TRBD1 (6 bases). V lost 0 bases, J lost 0 bases, and 17 bases lay in between. CDR3 size: 19 residues. Looked up from germline, CDR1 is LGHNA and CDR2 is YSLEER. The CDR3 loop is CASSQDFMGAHANTGELFF. The CDR3 nucleotides are TGCGCCAGCAGCCAAGATTTTATGGGGGCCCACGCGAACACCGGGGAGCTGTTTTTT.

This clone was observed a few times. The chain is built from TRBV6-4 and TRBJ2-3; 12 nucleotides align to TRBD2. The germline gives CDR1 MRHNA, CDR2 SNTAGT. The J segment lost 4 bases and the V segment lost 3 bases, leaving 5 bases of the junction unmatched. This CDR3 is 16 amino acids long. CDR3 in amino acids: CASSEIPSGGADTQYF. The CDR3 region has the DNA TGTGCCAGCAGTGAGATTCCTAGCGGGGGGGCAGATACGCAGTATTTT.

This clone has just a few counts. CDR3 sequence (DNA): TGTGCCAGCAGCCAGACTGTGAACACTGAAGCTTTCTTT. Its protein is CASSQTVNTEAFF. V and J are TRBV12-3 or TRBV12-4 and TRBJ1-1, with D unresolved. This CDR3 has 13 amino acids. Trimming removed 6 bases at V and 0 bases at J, with 8 bases between.

The rearrangement links TRBV30 to TRBJ2-1; tentatively, D is TRBD1 (5 bases). Trimming removed 4 bases from V and 6 bases from J, with 13 bases in between. This CDR3 has 13 residues. Germline V gives CDR1 GTSNPN, CDR2 SVGIG (reference sequence). The CDR3 bases are TGTGCCTGGAACAGGCAGGGTAGCAATGAGCAGTTCTTC. This gives the protein CAWNRQGSNEQFF.

The chain links TRBV20-1 to TRBJ1-1, with 7 positions matching TRBD1. This CDR3 contains 15 residues. V lost 3 bases to trimming and J lost 6 bases; unmatched junction nucleotides: 13. Germline V gene sequence: CDR1 DFQATT, CDR2 SNEGSKA (reference sequence). The CDR3 region is CSASLYPTGKAEAFF. DNA for the CDR3: TGCAGTGCTAGTTTGTACCCGACAGGGAAGGCTGAAGCTTTCTTT.

The V gene is TRBV5-5, the J gene TRBJ2-1, with 10 bases matching TRBD1. CDR1 SGHKS and CDR2 YYEKEE come from the germline V gene (reference sequence). The CDR3 is 15 amino acids. V lost 2 bases to trimming and J lost 12 bases; unmatched junction nucleotides: 11. DNA of the CDR3: TGTGCCAGCAGCTTCTTGGACAGGGGGGCCTTACGGCAGTTCTTC. It translates to CASSFLDRGALRQFF.